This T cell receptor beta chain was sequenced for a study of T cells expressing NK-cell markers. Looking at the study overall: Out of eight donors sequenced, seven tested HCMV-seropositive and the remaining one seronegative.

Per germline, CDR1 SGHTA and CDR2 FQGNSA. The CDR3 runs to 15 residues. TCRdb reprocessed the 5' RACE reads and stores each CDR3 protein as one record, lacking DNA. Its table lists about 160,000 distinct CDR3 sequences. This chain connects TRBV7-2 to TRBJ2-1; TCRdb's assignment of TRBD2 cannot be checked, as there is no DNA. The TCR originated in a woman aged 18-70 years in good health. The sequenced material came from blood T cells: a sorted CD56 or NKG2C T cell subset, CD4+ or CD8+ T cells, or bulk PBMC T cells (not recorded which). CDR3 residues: CASANGLAGYNEQFF.